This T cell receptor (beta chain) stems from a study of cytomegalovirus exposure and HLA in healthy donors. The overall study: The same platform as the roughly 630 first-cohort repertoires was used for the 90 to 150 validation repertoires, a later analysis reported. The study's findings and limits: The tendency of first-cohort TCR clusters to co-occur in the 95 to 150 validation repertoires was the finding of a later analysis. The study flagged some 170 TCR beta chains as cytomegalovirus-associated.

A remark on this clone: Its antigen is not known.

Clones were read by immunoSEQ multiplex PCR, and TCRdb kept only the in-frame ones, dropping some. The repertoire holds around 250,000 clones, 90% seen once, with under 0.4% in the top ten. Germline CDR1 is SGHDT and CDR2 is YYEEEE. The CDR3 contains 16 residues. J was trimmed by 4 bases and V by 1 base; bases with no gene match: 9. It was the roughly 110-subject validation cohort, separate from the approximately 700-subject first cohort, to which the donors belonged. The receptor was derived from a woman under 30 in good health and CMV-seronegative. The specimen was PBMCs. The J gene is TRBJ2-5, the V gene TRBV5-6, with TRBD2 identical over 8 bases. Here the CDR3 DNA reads TGTGCCAGCAGCTTGAATCGAGCGGGGGTCTTAGAGACCCAGTACTTC. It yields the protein CASSLNRAGVLETQYF.